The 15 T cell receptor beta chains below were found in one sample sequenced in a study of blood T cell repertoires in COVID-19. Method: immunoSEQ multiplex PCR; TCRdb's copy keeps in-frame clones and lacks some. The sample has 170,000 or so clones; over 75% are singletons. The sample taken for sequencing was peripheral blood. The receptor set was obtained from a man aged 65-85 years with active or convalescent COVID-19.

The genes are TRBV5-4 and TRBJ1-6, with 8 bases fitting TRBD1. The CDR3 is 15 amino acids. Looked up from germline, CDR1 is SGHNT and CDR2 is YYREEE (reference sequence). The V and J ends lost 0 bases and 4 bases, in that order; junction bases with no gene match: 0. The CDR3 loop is CASSLGQGYNSPLHF. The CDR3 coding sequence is TGTGCCAGCAGCTTGGGACAGGGGTATAATTCACCCCTCCACTTT.

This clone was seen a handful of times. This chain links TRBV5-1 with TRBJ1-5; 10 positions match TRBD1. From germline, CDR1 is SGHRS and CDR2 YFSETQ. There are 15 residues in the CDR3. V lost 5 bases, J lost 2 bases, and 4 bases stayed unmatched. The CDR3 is CASRPGTGGNQPQHF. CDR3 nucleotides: TGCGCCAGCAGACCCGGGACAGGGGGCAATCAGCCCCAGCATTTT.

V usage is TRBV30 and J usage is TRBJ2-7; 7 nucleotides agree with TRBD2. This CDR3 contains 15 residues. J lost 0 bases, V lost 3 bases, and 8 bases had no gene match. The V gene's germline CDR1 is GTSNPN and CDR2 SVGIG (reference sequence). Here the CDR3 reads CAWRKGGGDSYEQYF. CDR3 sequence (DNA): TGTGCCTGGAGGAAGGGTGGGGGGGACTCCTACGAGCAGTACTTC.

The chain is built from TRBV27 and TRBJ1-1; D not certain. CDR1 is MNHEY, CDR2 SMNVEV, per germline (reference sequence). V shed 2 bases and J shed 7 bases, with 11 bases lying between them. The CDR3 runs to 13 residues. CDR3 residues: CASSLGRLSEAFF. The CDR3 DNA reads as TGTGCCAGCAGTTTAGGCAGGCTAAGTGAAGCTTTCTTT.

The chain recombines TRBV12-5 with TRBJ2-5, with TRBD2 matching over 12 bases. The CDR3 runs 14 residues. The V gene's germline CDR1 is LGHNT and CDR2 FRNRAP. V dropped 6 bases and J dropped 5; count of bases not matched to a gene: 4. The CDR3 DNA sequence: TGTGCTAGTGGGCTAGCGGGAGGGACGGAGACCCAGTACTTC. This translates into CASGLAGGTETQYF. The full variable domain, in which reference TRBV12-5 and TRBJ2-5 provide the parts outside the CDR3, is DARVTQTPRHKVTEMGQEVTMRCQPILGHNTVFWYRQTMMQGLELLAYFRNRAPLDDSGMPKDRFSAEMPDATLATLKIQPSEPRDSAVYFCASGLAGGTETQYFGPGTRLLVL.

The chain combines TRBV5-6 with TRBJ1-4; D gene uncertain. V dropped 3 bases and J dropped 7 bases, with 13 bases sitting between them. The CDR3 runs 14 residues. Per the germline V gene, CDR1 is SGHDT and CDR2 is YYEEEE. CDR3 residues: CASSSTSGFEKLFF. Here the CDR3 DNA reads TGTGCCAGCAGCTCTACGTCGGGGTTTGAAAAACTGTTTTTT.

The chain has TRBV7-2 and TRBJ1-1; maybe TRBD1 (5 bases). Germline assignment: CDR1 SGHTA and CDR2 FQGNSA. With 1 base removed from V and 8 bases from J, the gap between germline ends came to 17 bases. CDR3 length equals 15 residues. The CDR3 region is CASSLDGRQQIEAFF. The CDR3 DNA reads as TGTGCCAGCAGCTTAGATGGTCGACAGCAGATCGAAGCTTTCTTT.

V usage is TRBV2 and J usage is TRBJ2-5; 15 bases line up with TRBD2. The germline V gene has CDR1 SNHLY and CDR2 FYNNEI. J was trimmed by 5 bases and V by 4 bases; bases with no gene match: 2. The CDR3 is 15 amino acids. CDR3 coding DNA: TGTGCCAGCAGTGCGGGACTAGCGGGAGGCGAGACCCAGTACTTC. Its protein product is CASSAGLAGGETQYF.

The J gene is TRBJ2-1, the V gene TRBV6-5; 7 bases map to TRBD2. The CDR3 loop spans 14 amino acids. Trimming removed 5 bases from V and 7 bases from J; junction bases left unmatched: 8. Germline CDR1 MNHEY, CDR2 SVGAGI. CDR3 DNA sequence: TGTGCCAGCAGTCCGAGGAGGGAGGGGAATGAGCAGTTCTTC. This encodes CASSPRREGNEQFF.

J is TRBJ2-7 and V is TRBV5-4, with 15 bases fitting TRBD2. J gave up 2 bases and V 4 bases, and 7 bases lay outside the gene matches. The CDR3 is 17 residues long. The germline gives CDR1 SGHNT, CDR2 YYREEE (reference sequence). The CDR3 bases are TGTGCCAGCAGCCCGGGACTAGCGGGAGGATGGGCCTACGAGCAGTACTTC. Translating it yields CASSPGLAGGWAYEQYF.

The CDR3 bases are TGTGCCAGCAGGACTTCTTATGGCTACACCTTC. It is translated as CASRTSYGYTF. The chain has TRBV12-3 or TRBV12-4 and TRBJ1-2; D unclear. CDR3 length: 11 amino acids. V gave up 6 bases and J gave up 5 bases, with 7 bases separating them.

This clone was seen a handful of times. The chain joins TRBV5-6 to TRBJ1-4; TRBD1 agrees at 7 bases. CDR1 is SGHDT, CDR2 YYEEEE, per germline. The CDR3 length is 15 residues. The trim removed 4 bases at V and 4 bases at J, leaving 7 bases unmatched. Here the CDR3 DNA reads TGTGCCAGCAGCCTAGACAGGGCCGGTAATGAAAAACTGTTTTTT. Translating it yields CASSLDRAGNEKLFF.

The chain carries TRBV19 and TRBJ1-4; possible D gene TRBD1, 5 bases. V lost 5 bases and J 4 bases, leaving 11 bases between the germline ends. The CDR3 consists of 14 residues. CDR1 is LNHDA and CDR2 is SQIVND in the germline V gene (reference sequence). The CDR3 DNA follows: TGTGCCAGTAGTGTCAGGGTTGGTAATGAAAAACTGTTTTTT. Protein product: CASSVRVGNEKLFF.

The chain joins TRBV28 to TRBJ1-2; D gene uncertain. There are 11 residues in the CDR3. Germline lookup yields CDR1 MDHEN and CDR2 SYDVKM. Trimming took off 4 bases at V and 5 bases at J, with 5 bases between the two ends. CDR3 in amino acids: CASSSLYGYTF. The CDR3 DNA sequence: TGTGCCAGCAGTTCACTATATGGCTACACCTTC.

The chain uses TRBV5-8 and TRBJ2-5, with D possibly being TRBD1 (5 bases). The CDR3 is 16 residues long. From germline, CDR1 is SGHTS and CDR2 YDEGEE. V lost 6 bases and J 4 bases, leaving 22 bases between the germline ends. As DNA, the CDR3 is TGTGCCAGCAATCTGGGGCAGGGCTATTTCGGAGAGACCCAGTACTTC. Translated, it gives CASNLGQGYFGETQYF.